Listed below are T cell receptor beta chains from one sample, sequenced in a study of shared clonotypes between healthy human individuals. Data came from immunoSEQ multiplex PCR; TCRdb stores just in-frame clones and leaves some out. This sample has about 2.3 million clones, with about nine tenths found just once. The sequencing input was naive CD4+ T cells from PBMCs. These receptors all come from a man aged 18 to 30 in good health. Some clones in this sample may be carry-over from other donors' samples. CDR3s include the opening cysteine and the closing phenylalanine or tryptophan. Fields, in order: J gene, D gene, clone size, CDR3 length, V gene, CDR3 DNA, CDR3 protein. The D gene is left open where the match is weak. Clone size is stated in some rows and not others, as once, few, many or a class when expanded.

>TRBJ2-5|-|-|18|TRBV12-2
TGTGCAAGTCGCTTAGGACAGTGGTTAGCTAGTAAATCAGAGACCCAGTACTTC
CASRLGQWLASKSETQYF
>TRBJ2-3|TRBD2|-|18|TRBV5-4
TGTGCCAGCAGCTTGTGGCTAGCGGGAGGGCCAGGCACAGATACGCAGTATTTT
CASSLWLAGGPGTDTQYF
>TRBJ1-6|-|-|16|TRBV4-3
TGCGCCAGCAGCCAAGATCCCGCAGCTAATAATTCACCCCTCCACTTT
CASSQDPAANNSPLHF
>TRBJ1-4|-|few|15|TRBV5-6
TGTGCCAGCAGCTTTTGGGGCAGGCCGAATGAAAAACTGTTTTTT
CASSFWGRPNEKLFF
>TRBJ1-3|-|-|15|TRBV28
TGTGCCAGCAGTTTCGGGGGAACAGGGAGAAACACCATATATTTT
CASSFGGTGRNTIYF
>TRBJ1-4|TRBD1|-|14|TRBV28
TGTGCCAGCAGTCCGGGACAGATGAATGAAAAACTGTTTTTT
CASSPGQMNEKLFF
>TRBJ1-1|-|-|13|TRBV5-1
TGCGCCAGCAGCTTGGTGGAGGGCACTGAAGCTTTCTTT
CASSLVEGTEAFF
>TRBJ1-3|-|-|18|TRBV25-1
TGTGCCAGCAGTGATCTCGGGGGGGGACATACTGCTGGAAACACCATATATTTT
CASSDLGGGHTAGNTIYF
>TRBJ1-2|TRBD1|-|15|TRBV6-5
TGTGCCAGCAGGTCCGGGACAGGGGGCGCGATAGGCTACACCTTC
CASRSGTGGAIGYTF
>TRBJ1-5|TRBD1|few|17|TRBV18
TGTGCCAGCTCACCCCTATCCGGGACAGGGGAGAATCAGCCCCAGCATTTT
CASSPLSGTGENQPQHF
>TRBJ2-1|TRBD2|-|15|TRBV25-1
TGTGCCAGCAGTACCGGGACTAGCGGGAGCAATGAGCAGTTCTTC
CASSTGTSGSNEQFF
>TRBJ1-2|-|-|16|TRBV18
TGTGCCAGCTCACCATACTCGGGTGGTAATAACTATGGCTACACCTTC
CASSPYSGGNNYGYTF
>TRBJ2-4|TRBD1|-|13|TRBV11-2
TGTGCCAGCAGCGGGTTGGACAGGTGGGGTCAGTACTTC
CASSGLDRWGQYF
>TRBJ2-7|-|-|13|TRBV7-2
TGTGCCAGCAGCCAGACGGACTACTACGAGCAGTACTTC
CASSQTDYYEQYF
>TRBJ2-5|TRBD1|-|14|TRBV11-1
TGTGCCAGCAGCTTACAGACAGGGGGTGAGACCCAGTACTTC
CASSLQTGGETQYF
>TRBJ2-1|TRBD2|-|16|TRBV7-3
TGTGCCAGCAGCTTCTTCCCTAGCGGAATAAACAATGAGCAGTTCTTC
CASSFFPSGINNEQFF
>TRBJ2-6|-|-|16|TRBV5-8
TGTGCCAGCAGTAAAGGGGGGGGCTCTGGGGCCAACGTCCTGACTTTC
CASSKGGGSGANVLTF
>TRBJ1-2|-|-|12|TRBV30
TGTGCCGCGTCGCGGGGCCTATATGGCTACACCTTC
CAASRGLYGYTF
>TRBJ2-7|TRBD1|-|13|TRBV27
TGTGCCACCTCCCGGGACAGGGGATACGAGCAGTACTTC
CATSRDRGYEQYF
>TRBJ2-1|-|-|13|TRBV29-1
TGCAGCGTTGGCAACCATGACCCGCCCACACTCTTCTTC
CSVGNHDPPTLFF
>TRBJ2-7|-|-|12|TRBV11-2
TGTGCCAGCAGCTTAGCTTTAGGGCGGGAAACCTTC
CASSLALGRETF
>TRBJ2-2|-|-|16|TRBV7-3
TGTGCCAGCAGCTCCACCCCCGGGGGCCGGACCGGGGAGCTGTTTTTT
CASSSTPGGRTGELFF
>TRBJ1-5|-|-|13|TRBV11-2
TGTGCCAGCAGCTTAGATCTTTATCAGCCCCAGCATTTT
CASSLDLYQPQHF
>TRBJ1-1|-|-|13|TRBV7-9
TGTGCCAGCAGCTTAGGGGGAGAAAGTGAAGCTTTCTTT
CASSLGGESEAFF
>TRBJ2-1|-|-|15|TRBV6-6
TGTGCCAGCAGTTCCCCCGGGACTCTCTACAATGAGCAGTTCTTC
CASSSPGTLYNEQFF
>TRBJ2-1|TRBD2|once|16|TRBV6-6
TGTGCCAGCAGTTACCCCCGGGCTAGCGGGAGCGTGAGGCAGTTCTTC
CASSYPRASGSVRQFF
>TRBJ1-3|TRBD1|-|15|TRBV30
TGTGCCTGGACCCTCTGGGACAGGGGAGAAAACACCATATATTTT
CAWTLWDRGENTIYF
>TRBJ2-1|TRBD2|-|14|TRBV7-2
TGTGCCAGCAGCTCTATAGTAGCGGGAAACAAGCAGTTCTTC
CASSSIVAGNKQFF
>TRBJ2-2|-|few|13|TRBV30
TGTGCCTGGAGTAACGGGGGCACCGGGGAGCTGTTTTTT
CAWSNGGTGELFF
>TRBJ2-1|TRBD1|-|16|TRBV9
TGTGCCAGCAGCCCCCCGGGACAGGGCTCCTTGAATGAGCAGTTCTTC
CASSPPGQGSLNEQFF
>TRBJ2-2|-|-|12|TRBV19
TGTGCCACCACGCCGAACACCGGGGAGCTGTTTTTT
CATTPNTGELFF
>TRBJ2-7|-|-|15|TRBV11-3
TGTGCCAGCAGCGGCACACGGGGTTCCCCCTACGAGCAGTACTTC
CASSGTRGSPYEQYF
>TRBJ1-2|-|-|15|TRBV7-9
TGTGCCAGCAGCTTAGAGGGTTTCTTGTTTAATGGCTACACCTTC
CASSLEGFLFNGYTF
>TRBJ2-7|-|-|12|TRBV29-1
TGCAACCTCCTGGGGATAACCTACGAGCAGTACTTC
CNLLGITYEQYF
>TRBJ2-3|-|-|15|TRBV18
TGTGCCAGCTCACCACAGGCAGGGTCGACAGATACGCAGTATTTT
CASSPQAGSTDTQYF
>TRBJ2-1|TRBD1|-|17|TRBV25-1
TGTGCCAGCAGTGACCCCAGAGGACAGGGGACCACCTTTGGGCAGTTCTTC
CASSDPRGQGTTFGQFF
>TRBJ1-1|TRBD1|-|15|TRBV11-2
TGTGCCAGCAGCCCGGGACAGGGACTGAACACTGAAGCTTTCTTT
CASSPGQGLNTEAFF
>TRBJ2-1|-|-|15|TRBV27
TGTGCCAGCAGTCCCCGAGAGACTATGTACAATGAACAGTTCTTC
CASSPRETMYNEQFF
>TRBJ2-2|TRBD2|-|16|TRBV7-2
TGTGCCAGCAGCGACCGGGGGAGGGAGCTCACCGGGGAGCTGTTTTTT
CASSDRGRELTGELFF
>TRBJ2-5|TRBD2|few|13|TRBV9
TGTGCCAGCAGCGGACTAGCCGGGGAGACCCAGTACTTC
CASSGLAGETQYF
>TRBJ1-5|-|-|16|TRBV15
TGTGCCACCAGCAGGGCCTCGGACGGAAGCAATCAGCCCCAGCATTTT
CATSRASDGSNQPQHF
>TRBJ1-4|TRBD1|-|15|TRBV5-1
TGCGCCAGCAGCCCCAGGGGGACAGGGGATGAAAAACTGTTTTTT
CASSPRGTGDEKLFF
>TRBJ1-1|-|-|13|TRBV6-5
TGTGCCAGCAACGTACAGGCGAACACTGAAGCTTTCTTT
CASNVQANTEAFF
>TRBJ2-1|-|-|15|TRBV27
TGTGCCAGCAGTTTCCCGCCCCCGGTCTACAATGAGCAGTTCTTC
CASSFPPPVYNEQFF
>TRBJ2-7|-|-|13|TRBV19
TGTGCCAGTAGTCCCTTTACTAGAGGGGAACAGTACTTC
CASSPFTRGEQYF
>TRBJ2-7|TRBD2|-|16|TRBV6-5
TGTGCCAGCAGTTGGGCTGGACTAGCGGGCTCCTACGAGCAGTACTTC
CASSWAGLAGSYEQYF
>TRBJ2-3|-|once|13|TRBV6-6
TGTGCCAGCAGGTGGGACGGCACAGATACGCAGTATTTT
CASRWDGTDTQYF
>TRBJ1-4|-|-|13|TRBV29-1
TGCAGCGTTGCCGGGCGAACTAATGAAAAACTGTTTTTT
CSVAGRTNEKLFF
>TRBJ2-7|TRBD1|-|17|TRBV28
TGTGCCAGCAGTCCCCTTAGATGGGACAGGGAGGGCTACGAGCAGTACTTC
CASSPLRWDREGYEQYF
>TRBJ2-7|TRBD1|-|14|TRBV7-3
TGTGCCAGCAGTCCTACAGGGGACTCCTACGAGCAGTACTTC
CASSPTGDSYEQYF
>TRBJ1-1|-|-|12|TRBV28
TGTGCCAGCAGTTTTTTATACACTGAAGCTTTCTTT
CASSFLYTEAFF
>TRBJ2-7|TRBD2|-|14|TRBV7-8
TGTGCCAGCAGCAAGGCCGGGACTAGGGGCGAGCAGTACTTC
CASSKAGTRGEQYF
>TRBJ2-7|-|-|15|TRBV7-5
TGTGTCAGAAGCTTAGCTGGGGCGCGGGTCTACGAGCAGTACTTC
CVRSLAGARVYEQYF
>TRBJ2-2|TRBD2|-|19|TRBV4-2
TGTGCCAGCAGCCAAGAAGCAGGACTAGCTCGAATGGGCTCCGGGGAGCTGTTTTTT
CASSQEAGLARMGSGELFF
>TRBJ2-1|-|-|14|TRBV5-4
TGTGCCAGCAGCCTCAACCAGGGGGGTAATGAGCAGTTCTTC
CASSLNQGGNEQFF
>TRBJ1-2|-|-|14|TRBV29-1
TGCAGCGTTGCTGGTGGGCAAAATAACTATGGCTACACCTTC
CSVAGGQNNYGYTF
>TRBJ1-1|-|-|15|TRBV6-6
TGTGCCAGCACCATGCCGAGCAACAGCAACACTGAAGCTTTCTTT
CASTMPSNSNTEAFF
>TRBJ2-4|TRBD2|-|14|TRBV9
TGTGCCAGCAGCGCGGGACTAGCGGGGAACATTCAGTACTTC
CASSAGLAGNIQYF
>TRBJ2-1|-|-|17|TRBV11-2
TGTGCCAGCAGCTTAGGGATTAGGGGGAGCTCCTACAATGAGCAGTTCTTC
CASSLGIRGSSYNEQFF